This T cell receptor (beta chain) was observed in a study of blood T cell repertoires in COVID-19. Assay used: immunoSEQ multiplex PCR; TCRdb lists only in-frame clones, some missing. The repertoire consists of approximately 90,000 clones, with about four fifths occurring once and the leading ten covering approximately 6%. J gave up 2 bases and V 4 bases, and 9 bases lay outside the gene matches. Germline CDR1 is SGHTA and CDR2 is FQGTGA. There are 16 residues in the CDR3. V gene TRBV7-3 combines with J gene TRBJ2-3, with 7 bases matching TRBD1. The receptor comes from a man aged 65 to 79 with COVID-19, enrolled during active disease. Sequenced input: peripheral blood. CDR3 coding DNA: TGTGCCAGCAGCTCAATGAGGACAGGCTACACAGATACGCAGTATTTT. Translated, it gives CASSSMRTGYTDTQYF.